This T cell receptor (beta chain) comes out of a study of blood T cells in healthy people across ages. There are a few counts of this clonotype. Germline-derived CDR1 and CDR2 are SGDLS and YYNGEE. V gave up 4 bases and J gave up 6 bases, with 13 bases separating them. The CDR3 sequence is 14 residues long. A second PCR of about 6 to 12 cycles used a sample-barcoded 5' primer and a J-beta primer mix. TCRdb called the 5' RACE reads again in MiXCR, with one record for every CDR3 protein. The sample lists around 990,000 distinct CDR3 sequences, less than 25% occurring once. The data were also submitted as part of a second study, on T cells of mothers and their children.

Sequencing was carried out using blood. The chain joins TRBV9 to TRBJ2-2, with D perhaps TRBD2 (6 bases). This clonotype was obtained from a girl aged 2 to 9 in good health. The CDR3 loop is CASSPRGGPGELFF. DNA for the CDR3: TGTGCCAGCAGCCCCCGAGGAGGGCCCGGGGAGCTGTTTTTT.